The rows below give T cell receptor beta chains drawn from one sample of a study of T cell clusters in autoimmune cytopenias. TCRdb re-analyzed the multiplex PCR reads; it lists each CDR3 protein once, without DNA. The sample table sets out more than 5,000 distinct CDR3 sequences. These data were likewise used in another study, on T cell repertoires in aging, cancer and after chemotherapy.

The sample was peripheral blood. These receptors all stem from a human donor in good health. Both conserved end residues are part of each CDR3. Rows give clone size only sometimes, using once, few, many, or a class for an expanded clone.

clone_size	j_call	v_call	cdr3_aa
medium-sized	TRBJ1-4	TRBV29-1	CSVDRVGKLFF
medium-sized	TRBJ2-3	TRBV6-6	CASRGTSGNTDTQYF
.	TRBJ2-3	TRBV27	CASSPSPGGGLTDTQYF
.	TRBJ1-6	TRBV28	CASSIYRDSPLHF
.	TRBJ2-2	TRBV4-2	CASSLTGLAGTTGELFF
.	TRBJ2-3	TRBV12-3/TRBV12-4	CASSRTSGGADTQYF
medium-sized	TRBJ1-2	TRBV19	CASSSHRLATNYGYTF
.	TRBJ2-3	TRBV6-2/TRBV6-3	CASSYSRGRDTQYF
.	TRBJ1-6	TRBV15	CATSRDHSNQPNSPLHF
.	TRBJ2-7	TRBV5-4	CASSRPASGSEQYF
medium-sized	TRBJ1-6	TRBV29-1	CSVEDLGATNSPLHF
.	TRBJ1-2	TRBV19	CASSLRQGTVCTF
medium-sized	TRBJ1-3	TRBV19	CASSRTGGRYSGNTIYF
medium-sized	TRBJ1-1	TRBV29-1	CSLQGDTEAFF
medium-sized	TRBJ2-7	TRBV6-1	CASSIQGYYEQYF
medium-sized	TRBJ2-3	TRBV19	CASSMAGGGTDTQYF
.	TRBJ2-5	TRBV2	CASSEWRGMKTQYF
medium-sized	TRBJ1-1	TRBV5-5	CASSFTGFEAFF
.	TRBJ2-5	TRBV7-9	CASRGRLVEETQYF
.	TRBJ2-2	TRBV6-2/TRBV6-3	CASSYERGGHSPGELFF
.	TRBJ2-5	TRBV11-1	CASSSSEAYQGAQYF
medium-sized	TRBJ2-7	TRBV29-1	CSVEGYTSGMTYEQYF
.	TRBJ2-3	TRBV5-1	CASSLQGATTDTQYF
.	TRBJ2-7	TRBV5-6	CASTTEGDGYEQYF
.	TRBJ1-6	TRBV6-4	CASSAEQGLNSPLHF
medium-sized	TRBJ2-1	TRBV6-2/TRBV6-3	CASSRDRERIEQFF
medium-sized	TRBJ1-6	TRBV19	CASSLGNNSPLHF
.	TRBJ2-7	TRBV12-3/TRBV12-4	CASSLVAGGLHYEQYF
medium-sized	TRBJ2-7	TRBV19	CASTTGGSGHEQYF
.	TRBJ2-3	TRBV5-1	CASSLLLADTPTDTQYF
large	TRBJ2-1	TRBV29-1	CSVDEGLVNEQFF
large	TRBJ2-7	TRBV29-1	CSVDSGYEQYF
.	TRBJ2-1	TRBV5-1	CASSLVELAGADNEQFF
.	TRBJ2-5	TRBV11-2	CASSLAGRYETQYF
medium-sized	TRBJ2-1	TRBV19	CASSILAGASNEQFF
medium-sized	TRBJ2-7	TRBV30	CAWSRDSSYEQYF
.	TRBJ2-3	TRBV24-1	CATSDLEGRGDTQYF
.	TRBJ2-3	TRBV5-1	CASERGTGPSGDTQYF
.	TRBJ1-2	TRBV5-4	CASSTPGQGNYGYTF
.	TRBJ1-3	TRBV6-5	CASSHRDGNTIYF
medium-sized	TRBJ1-3	TRBV19	CASSSTGRSGNTIYF